This TCR beta chain was retrieved from a study of T cell responses to AZD1222 COVID-19 vaccine. Trimming cost V 6 bases and J 1 base, with 14 bases left between them. The CDR3 has 14 amino acids. Germline loops: CDR1 SGHRS, CDR2 YFSETQ. Data came from immunoSEQ multiplex PCR; TCRdb stores just in-frame clones and leaves some out. Altogether approximately 170,000 clones are present, around 87% being singletons, with the ten largest covering 6% to 8%. The starting material was peripheral blood, obtained on day 0 of AZD1222 vaccination. V usage is TRBV5-1 and J usage is TRBJ2-7, with D possibly TRBD1 on 5 matching bases. The clonotype comes from an adult in good health. The CDR3 DNA follows: TGCGCCAGCACGAGGCCAGGGTGGTCCTACGAGCAGTACGTC. Encoded protein: CASTRPGWSYEQYV.